The clone carrying this T cell receptor beta chain was observed at least ten times. The antigen is undetermined. The source of the sample is a study of regulatory T cells in long-lasting Graves disease. Study-wide context: Patients with persistent Graves' disease had over 5 years of antithyroid drugs and persistent TSH receptor antibodies. General study findings and limits: The TCR repertoire of persistent Graves' patients was less diverse than that of newly diagnosed ones.

CDR3 regions were amplified by Arm-PCR using iRepertoire HTBI primers to build TCR beta libraries. From the multiplex PCR reads, TCRdb called clonotypes with MiXCR, one entry per CDR3 protein. The data contain 400,000 to 500,000 distinct CDR3 sequences, roughly 23% of them singletons. Stated time point: persistent/refractory GD, antithyroid drugs over 5 years with positive TRAb. The TCR library was made from RNA extracted from PBMCs. Tubes containing EDTA received roughly 8.8 milliliters of drawn peripheral blood. Trimming removed 6 bases from V and 6 bases from J, with 23 bases in between. Germline CDR1 and CDR2: SQVTM and ANQGSEA. The CDR3 is made up of 15 amino acids.

The V gene is TRBV29-1, the J gene TRBJ1-2; D perhaps matches TRBD1 (5 bases). The receptor comes from a female donor with Graves disease. Sequenced material: peripheral blood mononuclear cells (PBMCs), taken when the disease was refractory, from a patient treated with antithyroid drugs. The CDR3 reads CSVTSAAGWLDGYTF. The CDR3 DNA sequence: TGCAGCGTGACATCTGCGGCAGGGTGGTTAGATGGCTACACCTTC.